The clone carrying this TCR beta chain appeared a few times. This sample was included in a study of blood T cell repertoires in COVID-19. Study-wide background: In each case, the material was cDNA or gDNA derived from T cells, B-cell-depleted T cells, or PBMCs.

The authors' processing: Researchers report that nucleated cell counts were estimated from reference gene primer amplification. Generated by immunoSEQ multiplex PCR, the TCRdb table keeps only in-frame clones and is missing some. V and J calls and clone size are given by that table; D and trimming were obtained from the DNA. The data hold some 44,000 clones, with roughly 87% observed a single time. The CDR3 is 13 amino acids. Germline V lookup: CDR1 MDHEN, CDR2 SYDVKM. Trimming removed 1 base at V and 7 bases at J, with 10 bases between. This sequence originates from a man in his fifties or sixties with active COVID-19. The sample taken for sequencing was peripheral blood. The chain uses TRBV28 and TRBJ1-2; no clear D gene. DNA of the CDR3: TGTGCCAGCAGTTTATCGCACGGTAGTGGCTACACCTTC. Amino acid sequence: CASSLSHGSGYTF.